These 27 T cell receptor beta chains were sequenced from one sample in a study of shared clonotypes between healthy human individuals. Generated by immunoSEQ multiplex PCR, the TCRdb table keeps only in-frame clones and is missing some. Altogether 730,000 or so clones are present, more than 70% being singletons, with the ten largest covering under 2%. The sequencing sample was made of memory CD4+ T cells sorted from blood. The subset: CD45RA-negative fraction. The origin of the receptors is a woman in her 30s in good health.

The chain couples TRBV7-9 to TRBJ1-5; no reliable D call. This CDR3 has 14 amino acids. Between the trimmed V and J ends, which lost 6 bases and 0 bases, there was a span of 9 bases. The germline CDR1 and CDR2 sequences are SEHNR and FQNEAQ (reference sequence). CDR3 amino acids: CASSHYYSNQPQHF. CDR3 nucleotides: TGTGCCAGCAGTCACTACTATAGCAATCAGCCCCAGCATTTT.

This clone occurred a few times. This sequence joins TRBV7-8 and TRBJ2-3; D may match TRBD1 or TRBD2 (6 bases each). CDR1 and CDR2 (germline): SGHVS, FQNEAQ. Trimming cost V 3 bases and J 0 bases, with 22 bases left between them. The CDR3 has 19 residues. In nucleotides, the CDR3 is TGTGCCAGCAGCTTTCGGGGGCGCACCCCCTCGTTTAGCACAGATACGCAGTATTTT. Translated: CASSFRGRTPSFSTDTQYF.

V and J are TRBV7-9 and TRBJ2-3; D gene ambiguous. Trimming left V 4 bases short and J 6 bases short, with 23 bases between. From germline, CDR1 is SEHNR and CDR2 FQNEAQ (reference sequence). The CDR3 loop spans 17 amino acids. The CDR3 loop is CASSSPPRSPVIDTQYF. The CDR3 DNA reads as TGTGCCAGCAGCTCCCCTCCTAGGTCACCCGTCATTGATACGCAGTATTTT.

V is TRBV19 and J is TRBJ2-1; TRBD2 matches 10 bases. Germline V gene sequence: CDR1 LNHDA, CDR2 SQIVND (reference sequence). This CDR3 contains 16 residues. The junction had 9 bases not matched to a gene; V was cut back by 6 bases and J by 4 bases. The DNA for the CDR3 is TGTGCCAGTAGGGAGGCCCTAGCGGGAGAGTACAATGAGCAGTTCTTC. Its translation is CASREALAGEYNEQFF.

This clone occurred once. V is TRBV5-4 and J is TRBJ1-4, with D possibly TRBD1 on 6 matching bases. Germline CDR1 reads SGHNT; CDR2 reads YYREEE (reference sequence). CDR3 length: 14 residues. Between the trimmed V and J ends, which lost 4 bases and 6 bases, there was a span of 13 bases. CDR3 DNA: TGTGCCAGCAGCGCAGGACAGTGGGATGAAAAACTGTTTTTT. This translates into CASSAGQWDEKLFF.

The chain couples TRBV5-1 to TRBJ1-2; 7 nucleotides agree with TRBD1. V lost 7 bases, J lost 2 bases, and 5 bases stayed unmatched. Germline lookup yields CDR1 SGHRS and CDR2 YFSETQ. The length of the CDR3 is 13 residues. The CDR3: CASSGTVNYGYTF. CDR3 nucleotide sequence: TGCGCCAGCTCCGGGACAGTAAACTATGGCTACACCTTC.

As regards this clone: The sample has other DNA sequences that encode this CDR3 too. The V call is TRBV6-5, the J call TRBJ1-5; tentative D call: TRBD1 (6 bases). V lost 0 bases and J lost 6, with 12 bases in between. The CDR3 covers 15 residues. In germline, CDR1 is MNHEY, CDR2 SVGAGI. CDR3 coding DNA: TGTGCCAGCAGTTACTCCCGGCAGGGGACTCAGCCCCAGCATTTT. This gives the protein CASSYSRQGTQPQHF.

The genes are TRBV15 and TRBJ2-1; D gene uncertain. Germline V lookup: CDR1 LNHNV, CDR2 YYDKDF (reference sequence). V gave up 1 base and J gave up 3 bases, with 7 bases separating them. CDR3 length: 14 residues. The CDR3 protein is CATSRGAIYNEQFF. The CDR3 region has the DNA TGTGCCACCAGCAGAGGGGCTATCTACAATGAGCAGTTCTTC.

The rearrangement joins TRBV10-3 to TRBJ2-7, with D possibly TRBD2 on 6 matching bases. CDR1 is ENHRY, CDR2 SYGVKD, per germline. The germline V and J ends were trimmed by 3 bases and 7 bases, with 16 bases remaining between them. The CDR3 contains 14 residues. CDR3 loop: CAISEELAGREQYF. In DNA, the CDR3 is TGTGCCATCAGTGAAGAACTAGCTGGTAGAGAGCAGTACTTC.

This clone occurred once. The CDR3, as DNA: TGTGCCAGCAGCTTCGCGGGAGGCTTTCAAGAGACCCAGTACTTC. Translation: CASSFAGGFQETQYF. The rearrangement uses TRBV7-9 and TRBJ2-5, with 8 positions matching TRBD2. The length of the CDR3 is 15 residues. With 3 bases clipped from V and 2 bases from J, the junction kept 5 bases outside the gene matches. In germline, CDR1 is SEHNR, CDR2 FQNEAQ (reference sequence).

This clone has more than one count but fewer than ten. This rearrangement joins TRBV19 to TRBJ2-3; weak D call: TRBD2 (7 bases). The V gene lost 3 bases and the J gene lost 4 bases, with 11 bases spanning the gap. This CDR3 has 14 amino acids. The germline V gene encodes CDR1 LNHDA and CDR2 SQIVND (reference sequence). This CDR3 is CASSIRGASDTQYF. The CDR3 DNA sequence: TGTGCCAGTAGTATTCGGGGGGCGTCAGATACGCAGTATTTT.

The table lists this clone with a few counts. The V and J genes are TRBV27 and TRBJ1-5; 7 nucleotides line up with TRBD1. Germline values: CDR1 MNHEY, CDR2 SMNVEV (reference sequence). V lost 4 bases, J lost 6 bases, and 3 bases stayed unmatched. The CDR3 is 13 amino acids. The CDR3 bases are TGTGCCAGCAGTTCGTCAGGGGGTCAGCCCCAGCATTTT. Its protein product is CASSSSGGQPQHF.

The table lists this clone with a few counts. The CDR3, as DNA: TGCAGCGCTAGAAGGAACACTGAAGCTTTCTTT. It yields the protein CSARRNTEAFF. The chain links TRBV29-1 to TRBJ1-1; D uncertain. This CDR3 contains 11 residues. The V and J ends lost 7 bases and 1 base respectively, with 7 bases between them. Germline loops: CDR1 SQVTM, CDR2 ANQGSEA.

The chain joins TRBV19 to TRBJ2-5, with TRBD2 matching 10 bases. V lost 5 bases and J lost 5; bases outside the gene matches: 8. Germline-derived CDR1 and CDR2 are LNHDA and SQIVND (reference sequence). The CDR3 sequence is 15 residues long. CDR3 sequence reads: CASSPGLATLETQYF. The CDR3 nucleotides are TGTGCCAGTAGTCCGGGACTAGCGACATTGGAGACCCAGTACTTC.

The chain carries TRBV6-1 and TRBJ2-4; D is undetermined. Trimming pared 1 base from V and 6 bases from J, leaving 7 bases between. Germline V gene sequence: CDR1 MNHNS, CDR2 SASEGT. The CDR3 is 13 amino acids. The CDR3: CASSEVQGNIQYF. CDR3 sequence (DNA): TGTGCCAGCAGTGAAGTGCAAGGAAACATTCAGTACTTC.

The chain is built from TRBV28 and TRBJ2-7, with TRBD2 as a possible D gene (5 bases). The V end lost 4 bases, the J end lost 3 bases, and 10 bases lay between the germline ends. This CDR3 has 13 amino acids. Germline V gives CDR1 MDHEN, CDR2 SYDVKM. CDR3: CASSSGSFYEQYF. In nucleotides, the CDR3 is TGTGCCAGCAGTTCGGGGTCCTTCTACGAGCAGTACTTC.

V is TRBV7-2 and J is TRBJ2-1, with 9 bases aligning to TRBD2. After removal of 11 bases from V and 9 bases from J, the junction contained 8 bases not matched to a gene. The germline V gene encodes CDR1 SGHTA and CDR2 FQGNSA. This CDR3 contains 12 residues. CDR3: CAGTSFLSEQFF. The CDR3 bases are TGTGCCGGGACTAGCTTTCTTAGTGAGCAGTTCTTC.

The chain is built from TRBV7-8 and TRBJ1-5, with 11 bases lining up with TRBD1. The CDR3 covers 18 residues. From germline, CDR1 is SGHVS and CDR2 FQNEAQ. V was pared by 4 bases and J by 0 bases, with 8 bases of the junction left unmatched. The CDR3 here is CASSSGQGATYSNQPQHF. CDR3 coding DNA: TGTGCCAGCAGCTCCGGACAGGGGGCTACCTATAGCAATCAGCCCCAGCATTTT.

The chain combines TRBV15 with TRBJ2-4; 7 nucleotides agree with TRBD2. CDR3 size: 17 residues. Germline CDR1 LNHNV, CDR2 YYDKDF (reference sequence). V lost 0 bases and J lost 5; bases outside the gene matches: 10. Here the CDR3 DNA reads TGTGCCACCAGCAGAGATTACGGGGGGAGGCGAGAAAACATTCAGTACTTC. It codes for CATSRDYGGRRENIQYF.

The rearrangement uses TRBV11-2 and TRBJ1-3; perhaps TRBD1 as D (5 bases). Between the trimmed V and J ends, which lost 5 bases and 0 bases, there was a span of 14 bases. The CDR3 runs to 16 residues. The germline V gene encodes CDR1 SGHAT and CDR2 FQNNGV. The CDR3 protein is CASSPIQGLSGNTIYF. In DNA form, the CDR3 reads TGTGCCAGCAGCCCCATTCAGGGTCTCTCTGGAAACACCATATATTTT.

V and J are TRBV9 and TRBJ1-1; D ambiguous. The CDR3 has 15 residues. Trimming left V 2 bases short and J 0 bases short, with 11 bases between. The germline V gene has CDR1 SGDLS and CDR2 YYNGEE. CDR3 protein: CASSVFGSLNTEAFF. CDR3 bases: TGTGCCAGCAGCGTTTTCGGTTCTTTGAACACTGAAGCTTTCTTT.

CDR3 residues: CASSQNSGRLYEQYF. The DNA of the CDR3 is TGTGCCAGCAGTCAAAATAGCGGGAGACTCTACGAGCAGTACTTC. This rearrangement joins TRBV28 to TRBJ2-7, with 9 bases fitting TRBD2. The CDR3 spans 15 residues. After removal of 5 bases from V and 3 bases from J, the junction contained 8 bases not matched to a gene. Germline V gene sequence: CDR1 MDHEN, CDR2 SYDVKM.

The chain employs TRBV5-1 and TRBJ1-2; D is uncertain. CDR1 is SGHRS, CDR2 YFSETQ, per germline. The germline V and J ends were trimmed by 3 bases and 2 bases, with 11 bases remaining between them. The CDR3 contains 14 residues. The CDR3 bases are TGCGCCAGCAGCTCGGCTACAGAAAACTATGGCTACACCTTC. Translation: CASSSATENYGYTF. Together with reference TRBV5-1 and TRBJ1-2, the CDR3 gives the full variable domain: KAGVTQTPRYLIKTRGQQVTLSCSPISGHRSVSWYQQTPGQGLQFLFEYFSETQRNKGNFPGRFSGRQFSNSRSEMNVSTLELGDSALYLCASSSATENYGYTFGSGTRLTVV.

The chain couples TRBV28 to TRBJ2-1; 9 nucleotides agree with TRBD1. Germline values: CDR1 MDHEN, CDR2 SYDVKM. J lost 6 bases, V lost 4 bases, and 10 bases had no gene match. This CDR3 contains 16 residues. The CDR3 DNA sequence: TGTGCCAGCAGTTCCCTGACAGGGGGAGGAGGCAATGAGCAGTTCTTC. Translated, it gives CASSSLTGGGGNEQFF.

V is TRBV28 and J is TRBJ1-5, with 7 bases aligning to TRBD1. J gave up 2 bases and V 1 base, and 2 bases lay outside the gene matches. This CDR3 region has 15 residues. The germline V gene encodes CDR1 MDHEN and CDR2 SYDVKM. The CDR3 region is CASSLSTGRNQPQHF. In DNA form, the CDR3 reads TGTGCCAGCAGTTTATCGACAGGGCGCAATCAGCCCCAGCATTTT.

This clone was detected only once. The chain couples TRBV27 to TRBJ1-1, with unresolved D. The CDR3 covers 14 residues. The V gene lost 5 bases and the J gene lost 0 bases, with 10 bases spanning the gap. CDR1 is MNHEY and CDR2 is SMNVEV in the germline V gene (reference sequence). The DNA for the CDR3 is TGTGCCAGCAGTCATCAGGCTTTGAACACTGAAGCTTTCTTT. Translated: CASSHQALNTEAFF.

Details on this clone: The sample contains more than one DNA sequence encoding this CDR3. V gene TRBV7-9 combines with J gene TRBJ2-2; D is unresolved. Germline CDR1 is SEHNR and CDR2 is FQNEAQ (reference sequence). CDR3 size: 14 residues. The ends were cut back, 0 bases at V and 2 bases at J, with 4 bases in the middle. DNA of the CDR3: TGTGCCAGCAGCTTAGCCGTTAACACCGGGGAGCTGTTTTTT. It specifies CASSLAVNTGELFF.